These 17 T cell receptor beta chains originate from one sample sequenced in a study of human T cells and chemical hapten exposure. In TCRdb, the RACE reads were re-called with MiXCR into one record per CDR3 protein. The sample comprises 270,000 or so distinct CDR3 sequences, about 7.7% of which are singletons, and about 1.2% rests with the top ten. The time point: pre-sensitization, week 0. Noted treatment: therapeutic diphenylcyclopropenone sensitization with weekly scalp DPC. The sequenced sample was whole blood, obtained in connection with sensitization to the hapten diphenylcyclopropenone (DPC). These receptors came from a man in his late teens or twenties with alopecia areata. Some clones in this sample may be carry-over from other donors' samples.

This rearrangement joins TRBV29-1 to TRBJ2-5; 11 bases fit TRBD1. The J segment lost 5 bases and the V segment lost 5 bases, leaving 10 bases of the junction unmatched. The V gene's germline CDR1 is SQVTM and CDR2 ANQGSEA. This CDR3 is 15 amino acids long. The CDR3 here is CSVKDRGRMTETQYF. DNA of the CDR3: TGCAGCGTTAAGGACAGGGGGCGGATGACGGAGACCCAGTACTTC.

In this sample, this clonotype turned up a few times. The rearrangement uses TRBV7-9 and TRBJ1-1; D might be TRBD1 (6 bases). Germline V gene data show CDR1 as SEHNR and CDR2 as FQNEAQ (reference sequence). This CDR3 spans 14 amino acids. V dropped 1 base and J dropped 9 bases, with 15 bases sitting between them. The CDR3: CASSLGQLGQQAFF. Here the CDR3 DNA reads TGTGCCAGCAGCTTAGGCCAACTCGGACAGCAAGCTTTCTTT.

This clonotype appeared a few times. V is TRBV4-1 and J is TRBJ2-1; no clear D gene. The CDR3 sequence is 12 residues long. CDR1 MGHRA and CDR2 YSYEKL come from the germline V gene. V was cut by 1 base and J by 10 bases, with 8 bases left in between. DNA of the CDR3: TGCGCCAGCAGCCAAGCGACCGTCGAGCAGTTCTTC. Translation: CASSQATVEQFF.

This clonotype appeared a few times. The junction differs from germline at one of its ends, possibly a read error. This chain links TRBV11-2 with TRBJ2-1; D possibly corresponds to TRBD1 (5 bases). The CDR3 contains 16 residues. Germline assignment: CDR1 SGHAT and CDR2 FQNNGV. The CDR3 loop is CASNLAGQSSYNEQFF. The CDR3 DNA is TGTGCCAGCAACTTAGCCGGACAAAGCTCCTACAATGAGCAGTTCTTC.

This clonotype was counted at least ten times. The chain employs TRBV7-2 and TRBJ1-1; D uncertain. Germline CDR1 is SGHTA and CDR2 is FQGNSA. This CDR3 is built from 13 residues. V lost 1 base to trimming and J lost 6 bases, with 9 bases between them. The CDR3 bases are TGTGCCAGCAGCTTAGATCCCCAGTCTGAAGCTTTCTTT. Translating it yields CASSLDPQSEAFF.

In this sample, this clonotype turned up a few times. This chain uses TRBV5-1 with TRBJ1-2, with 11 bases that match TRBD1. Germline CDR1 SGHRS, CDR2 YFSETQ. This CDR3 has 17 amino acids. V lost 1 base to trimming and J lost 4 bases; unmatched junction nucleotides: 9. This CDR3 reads CASSLSWTGGFGYGYTF. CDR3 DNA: TGCGCCAGCAGCTTGTCGTGGACAGGGGGCTTCGGCTATGGCTACACCTTC.

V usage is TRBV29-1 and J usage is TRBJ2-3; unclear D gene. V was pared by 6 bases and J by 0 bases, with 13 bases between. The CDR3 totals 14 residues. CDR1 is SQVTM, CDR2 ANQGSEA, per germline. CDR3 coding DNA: TGCAGCGTCCCGACGGCGCTAAGCACAGATACGCAGTATTTT. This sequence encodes CSVPTALSTDTQYF.

CDR3 sequence reads: CATSPAGPQNYGYTF. The CDR3 bases are TGTGCCACCAGTCCGGCAGGCCCTCAAAACTATGGCTACACCTTC. The chain employs TRBV24-1 and TRBJ1-2, with D uncertain. V shed 6 bases and J shed 2 bases, with 15 bases lying between them. Germline CDR1 is KGHDR and CDR2 is SFDVKD. The CDR3 length is 15 residues.

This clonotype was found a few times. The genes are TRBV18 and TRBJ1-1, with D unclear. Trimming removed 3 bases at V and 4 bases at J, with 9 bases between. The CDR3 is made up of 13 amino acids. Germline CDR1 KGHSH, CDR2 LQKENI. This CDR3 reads CASSPYFGTEAFF. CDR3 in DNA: TGTGCCAGCTCACCGTACTTTGGCACTGAAGCTTTCTTT.

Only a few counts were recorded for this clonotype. CDR3 nucleotide sequence: TGCGCCAGCAGCTTGAGGTTAGGAGATGAGTCGTACGAGCAGTACTTC. Translated, it gives CASSLRLGDESYEQYF. V is TRBV5-1 and J is TRBJ2-7; D is unresolved. The length of the CDR3 is 16 residues. V dropped 1 base and J dropped 4 bases, with 18 bases sitting between them. Germline loops: CDR1 SGHRS, CDR2 YFSETQ.

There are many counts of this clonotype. CDR3 sequence (DNA): TGCGCCAGCAGCTACGGGACAGGGGGAAAAGATACGCAGTATTTT. Translation gives CASSYGTGGKDTQYF. V and J are TRBV5-1 and TRBJ2-3; TRBD1 matches 11 bases. There are 15 residues in the CDR3. Germline V gene lookup returns CDR1 SGHRS and CDR2 YFSETQ. V lost 3 bases, J lost 5 bases, and 5 bases stayed unmatched. Full variable domain (outside the CDR3, taken from reference TRBV5-1 and TRBJ2-3): KAGVTQTPRYLIKTRGQQVTLSCSPISGHRSVSWYQQTPGQGLQFLFEYFSETQRNKGNFPGRFSGRQFSNSRSEMNVSTLELGDSALYLCASSYGTGGKDTQYFGPGTRLTVL.

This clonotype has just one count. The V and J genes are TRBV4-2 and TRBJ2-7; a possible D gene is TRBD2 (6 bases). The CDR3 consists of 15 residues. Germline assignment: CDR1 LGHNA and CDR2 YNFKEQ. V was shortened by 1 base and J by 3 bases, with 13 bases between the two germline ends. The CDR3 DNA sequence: TGTGCCAGCAGCCAAGTGCTTACAGCGGGCTACGAGCAGTACTTC. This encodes CASSQVLTAGYEQYF.

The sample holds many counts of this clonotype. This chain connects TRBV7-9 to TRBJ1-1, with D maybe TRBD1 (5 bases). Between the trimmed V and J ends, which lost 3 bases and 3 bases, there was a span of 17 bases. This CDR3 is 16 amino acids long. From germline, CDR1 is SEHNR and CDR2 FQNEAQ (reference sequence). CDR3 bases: TGTGCCAGCAGCTTCCCGCGAGGGACTTCGGACACTGAAGCTTTCTTT. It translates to CASSFPRGTSDTEAFF.

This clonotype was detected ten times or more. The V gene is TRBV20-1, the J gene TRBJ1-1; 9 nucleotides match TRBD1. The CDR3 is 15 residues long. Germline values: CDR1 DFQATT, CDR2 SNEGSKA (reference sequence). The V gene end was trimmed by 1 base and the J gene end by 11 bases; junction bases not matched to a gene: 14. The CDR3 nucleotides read TGCAGTGCTAGAGCCTCCGGGACAGGGAAGTTTCATGCTTTCTTT. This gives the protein CSARASGTGKFHAFF.

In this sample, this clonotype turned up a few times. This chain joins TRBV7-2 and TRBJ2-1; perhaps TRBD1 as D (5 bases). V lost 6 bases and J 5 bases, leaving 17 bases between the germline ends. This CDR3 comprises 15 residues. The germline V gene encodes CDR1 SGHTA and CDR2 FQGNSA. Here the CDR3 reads CASRTKGHWNNEQFF. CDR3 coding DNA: TGTGCCAGCAGAACCAAGGGGCACTGGAACAATGAGCAGTTCTTC.

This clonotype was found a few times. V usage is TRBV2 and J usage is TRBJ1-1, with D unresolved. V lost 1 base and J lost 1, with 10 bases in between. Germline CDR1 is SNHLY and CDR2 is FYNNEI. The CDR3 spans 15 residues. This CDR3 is CASSEVRRENTEAFF. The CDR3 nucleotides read TGTGCCAGCAGTGAAGTCAGGAGGGAGAACACTGAAGCTTTCTTT.

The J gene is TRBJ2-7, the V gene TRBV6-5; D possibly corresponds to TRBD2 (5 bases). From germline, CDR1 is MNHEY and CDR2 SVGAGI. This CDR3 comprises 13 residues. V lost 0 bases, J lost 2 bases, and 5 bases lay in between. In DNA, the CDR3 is TGTGCCAGCAGTTACTCGGAGGCCTACGAGCAGTACTTC. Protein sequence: CASSYSEAYEQYF.